The 8 T cell receptor beta chains below were found in one sample sequenced in a study of cytomegalovirus exposure and HLA in healthy donors. The method was immunoSEQ multiplex PCR; TCRdb's version includes in-frame clones alone and lacks a portion of them. In the table there are over 200,000 clones, 90% of which are singletons. Sequencing was performed on PBMCs. The receptors shown here come from a woman in her 30s in good health and CMV-seronegative.

V is TRBV4-1 and J is TRBJ2-7, with 8 bases identical to TRBD2. Germline V lookup: CDR1 MGHRA, CDR2 YSYEKL. There are 14 residues in the CDR3. V lost 4 bases, J lost 5 bases, and 7 bases stayed unmatched. This CDR3 reads CASSLTTSEDEQYF. The CDR3 bases are TGCGCCAGCAGCCTTACGACTAGCGAAGACGAGCAGTACTTC.

The chain carries TRBV6-5 and TRBJ1-1, with D maybe TRBD1 (5 bases). Germline-derived CDR1 and CDR2 are MNHEY and SVGAGI. There are 12 residues in the CDR3. Trimming cost V 6 bases and J 11 bases, with 16 bases left between them. This CDR3 reads CASSYPRGVAFF. The CDR3 DNA follows: TGTGCCAGCAGCTACCCCCGGGGGGTTGCTTTCTTT.

This sequence joins TRBV5-1 and TRBJ2-5; TRBD2 aligns across 7 bases. This CDR3 has 15 amino acids. Germline V gene sequence: CDR1 SGHRS, CDR2 YFSETQ. Trimming took 4 bases from V and 3 from J; bases not matched to a gene: 9. CDR3 residues: CASSPDGGREETQYF. The CDR3 nucleotides read TGCGCCAGCAGCCCGGACGGGGGGAGGGAAGAGACCCAGTACTTC.

The gene calls are TRBV14 and TRBJ2-1, with D possibly called TRBD1 or TRBD2 (6 bases each). The CDR3 is made up of 19 amino acids. V was clipped by 0 bases and J by 0 bases, with 18 bases between them. The germline gives CDR1 SGHDN, CDR2 FVKESK. This CDR3 is CASSQDRGLGDRSYNEQFF. Here the CDR3 DNA reads TGTGCCAGCAGCCAAGATCGGGGGCTTGGCGACCGCTCCTACAATGAGCAGTTCTTC. The full variable domain, in which reference TRBV14 and TRBJ2-1 provide the parts outside the CDR3, is EAGVTQFPSHSVIEKGQTVTLRCDPISGHDNLYWYRRVMGKEIKFLLHFVKESKQDESGMPNNRFLAERTGGTYSTLKVQPAELEDSGVYFCASSQDRGLGDRSYNEQFFGPGTRLTVL.

The chain links TRBV5-1 to TRBJ2-2, with TRBD2 matching 13 bases. Trimming took 5 bases from V and 7 from J; bases not matched to a gene: 11. The CDR3 extends over 17 amino acids. The V gene's germline CDR1 is SGHRS and CDR2 YFSETQ. The CDR3 coding sequence is TGCGCCAGCAGTAGAGGGACTAGCGGGACTACGGTCGGGGAGCTGTTTTTT. This translates into CASSRGTSGTTVGELFF.

The chain combines TRBV4-2 with TRBJ2-1; D ambiguous. V dropped 0 bases and J dropped 6 bases, with 15 bases sitting between them. The CDR3 consists of 16 residues. Germline CDR1 LGHNA, CDR2 YNFKEQ. The CDR3 sequence is CASSQDLRNIRNEQFF. The CDR3 DNA reads TGTGCCAGCAGCCAAGATCTCCGGAACATCCGCAATGAGCAGTTCTTC.

This sequence joins TRBV2 and TRBJ2-1, with a possible D match to TRBD2 (5 bases). Per the germline V gene, CDR1 is SNHLY and CDR2 is FYNNEI. This CDR3 comprises 13 residues. Trimming removed 6 bases from V and 9 bases from J, with 15 bases in between. In DNA form, the CDR3 reads TGTGCCAGCAGCTTATCCCGAGGGAGTGAGCAGTTCTTC. Encoded protein: CASSLSRGSEQFF. The variable domain in full, with the rest retrieved from reference TRBV2 and TRBJ2-1, is EPEVTQTPSHQVTQMGQEVILRCVPISNHLYFYWYRQILGQKVEFLVSFYNNEISEKSEIFDDQFSVERPDGSNFTLKIRSTKLEDSAMYFCASSLSRGSEQFFGPGTRLTVL.

V is TRBV25-1 and J is TRBJ2-2, with D unresolved. CDR3 size: 14 residues. Germline CDR1 reads MGHDK; CDR2 reads SYGVNS. Trimming removed 0 bases at V and 8 bases at J, with 10 bases between. For the CDR3, the DNA is TGTGCCAGCAGTGAATACCGGAGCTCTGGGGAGCTGTTTTTT. It translates to CASSEYRSSGELFF.